The 14 T cell receptor beta chains below come from one sample, sequenced in a study of cytomegalovirus exposure and HLA in healthy donors. Repertoires were generated with immunoSEQ multiplex PCR, while TCRdb's copy carries only in-frame clones and drops some. The table has 73,000 or so clones, roughly 93% seen once. Specimen: PBMCs. Every receptor here comes from a woman under 30 in good health and CMV-seropositive.

A single count supports this clone. The chain has TRBV6-5 and TRBJ2-1, with D tentatively TRBD1 (6 bases). The CDR3 consists of 12 residues. The V and J ends lost 7 bases and 9 bases respectively, with 13 bases between them. Germline CDR1 MNHEY, CDR2 SVGAGI. The CDR3 loop reads CASIEIGGEQFF. The DNA of the CDR3 is TGTGCCAGCATCGAAATAGGGGGTGAGCAGTTCTTC.

The J gene is TRBJ1-5, the V gene TRBV27; possibly TRBD1 for D (5 bases). The germline V and J ends were trimmed by 2 bases and 4 bases, with 12 bases remaining between them. The CDR3 length is 15 residues. The germline V gene encodes CDR1 MNHEY and CDR2 SMNVEV (reference sequence). The CDR3 DNA is TGTGCCAGCAGTTTAATGGGGCTTGGGAATCAGCCCCAGCATTTT. Its translation is CASSLMGLGNQPQHF.

The chain carries TRBV7-9 and TRBJ1-2; 7 bases fit TRBD1. The CDR3 extends over 14 amino acids. Germline V gene data show CDR1 as SEHNR and CDR2 as FQNEAQ (reference sequence). The J segment lost 1 base and the V segment lost 9 bases, leaving 8 bases of the junction unmatched. CDR3 in DNA: TGTGCCAGTTCCCCTTCAGGGGGTAACTATGGCTACACCTTC. Translation: CASSPSGGNYGYTF.

The chain recombines TRBV28 with TRBJ1-5, with D perhaps TRBD1 (5 bases). The CDR3 has 17 residues. Looked up from germline, CDR1 is MDHEN and CDR2 is SYDVKM. V dropped 1 base and J dropped 0 bases, with 13 bases sitting between them. CDR3 DNA sequence: TGTGCCAGCAGTTTATCAGGTAGGGGCAGTAGCAATCAGCCCCAGCATTTT. The encoded protein is CASSLSGRGSSNQPQHF.

The rearrangement uses TRBV5-1 and TRBJ1-5, with D maybe TRBD1 (6 bases). The CDR3 covers 15 residues. Germline values: CDR1 SGHRS, CDR2 YFSETQ. Trimming left V 1 base short and J 1 base short, with 9 bases between. The CDR3 here is CASSLSTGSNQPQHF. CDR3 nucleotide sequence: TGCGCCAGCAGCTTGTCAACAGGGAGCAATCAGCCCCAGCATTTT. The full variable domain, completed using reference TRBV5-1 and TRBJ1-5, is KAGVTQTPRYLIKTRGQQVTLSCSPISGHRSVSWYQQTPGQGLQFLFEYFSETQRNKGNFPGRFSGRQFSNSRSEMNVSTLELGDSALYLCASSLSTGSNQPQHFGDGTRLSIL.

This chain joins TRBV18 and TRBJ2-1; 10 bases agree with TRBD2. This CDR3 contains 18 residues. Germline CDR1 KGHSH, CDR2 LQKENI. V was clipped by 2 bases and J by 0 bases; unmatched bases: 7. The CDR3 reads CASSPAPLAGSSYNEQFF. In DNA, the CDR3 is TGTGCCAGCTCACCAGCCCCACTAGCGGGGAGCTCCTACAATGAGCAGTTCTTC.

The DNA for the CDR3 is TGCAGCGTTGAAGTTGACCCGGGGGGCAATCAGCCCCAGCATTTT. As protein: CSVEVDPGGNQPQHF. The chain has TRBV29-1 and TRBJ1-5; TRBD1 might be the D (5 bases). CDR1 SQVTM and CDR2 ANQGSEA come from the germline V gene. Trimming shortened V by 1 base and J by 2 bases, and 12 bases separated the two germline ends. CDR3 length: 15 amino acids.

Here the CDR3 DNA reads TGTGCCACTACTAACAGACAGGGCTTGAACACTGAAGCTTTCTTT. Translated, it gives CATTNRQGLNTEAFF. V and J are TRBV6-5 and TRBJ1-1; 7 bases line up with TRBD1. V was clipped by 10 bases and J by 0 bases; unmatched bases: 11. The CDR3 loop spans 15 amino acids. Germline values: CDR1 MNHEY, CDR2 SVGAGI.

The V and J genes are TRBV27 and TRBJ2-7, with 13 bases identical to TRBD2. The junction had 6 bases not matched to a gene; V was cut back by 5 bases and J by 5 bases. This CDR3 spans 15 amino acids. CDR1 and CDR2 from the germline V gene are MNHEY and SMNVEV (reference sequence). The CDR3: CASSPWTSGRDEQYF. The CDR3 bases are TGTGCCAGCAGTCCATGGACTAGCGGGAGAGACGAGCAGTACTTC.

The chain links TRBV19 to TRBJ2-1; the match to TRBD2 covers 9 bases. Germline V CDR1 and CDR2: LNHDA, SQIVND (reference sequence). V lost 3 bases and J lost 1; bases outside the gene matches: 4. This CDR3 comprises 16 residues. The CDR3 protein is CASSIRAGGSYNEQFF. DNA for the CDR3: TGTGCCAGTAGTATTAGGGCGGGAGGGTCCTACAATGAGCAGTTCTTC.

The chain employs TRBV5-5 and TRBJ1-1, with D tentatively TRBD1 (5 bases). CDR1 and CDR2 from the germline V gene are SGHKS and YYEKEE (reference sequence). The CDR3 length is 13 residues. Trimming removed 6 bases at V and 1 base at J, with 10 bases between. This CDR3 reads CASTTGGNTEAFF. The CDR3 region has the DNA TGTGCCAGCACCACCGGGGGGAACACTGAAGCTTTCTTT. The full variable domain, in which reference TRBV5-5 and TRBJ1-1 provide the parts outside the CDR3, is DAGVTQSPTHLIKTRGQQVTLRCSPISGHKSVSWYQQVLGQGPQFIFQYYEKEERGRGNFPDRFSARQFPNYSSELNVNALLLGDSALYLCASTTGGNTEAFFGQGTRLTVV.

The rearrangement joins TRBV12-5 to TRBJ1-1; D unclear. CDR1 is LGHNT and CDR2 is FRNRAP in the germline V gene. The CDR3 length is 11 residues. Trimming pared 10 bases from V and 7 bases from J, leaving 13 bases between. The chain's CDR3 is CATQKRDEAFF. Here the CDR3 DNA reads TGTGCTACCCAAAAGAGGGATGAAGCTTTCTTT.

In its sample, this clone was seen once. The chain carries TRBV28 and TRBJ2-1, with 8 bases matching TRBD1. Trimming cost V 6 bases and J 5 bases; bases outside gene matches: 3. Germline CDR1 MDHEN, CDR2 SYDVKM. The CDR3 runs to 13 residues. The CDR3 nucleotides are TGTGCCAGCAGATGGGGACAGGACAATGAGCAGTTCTTC. Translated: CASRWGQDNEQFF.

Worth noting for this clone: At one of its ends the junction is not consistent with the germline gene, which may arise from a read error. This chain uses TRBV6-1 with TRBJ2-1; 14 bases match TRBD2. The germline gives CDR1 MNHNS, CDR2 SASEGT. The CDR3 is 14 amino acids. The CDR3 DNA is TGTTCCAGCCGACTAGCGGGGGGGGTGCATGAGCAGTTCTTC. Protein sequence: CSSRLAGGVHEQFF.